The 26 T cell receptor beta chains in this list originate from one sample, sequenced in a study of T cell changes during pregnancy in multiple sclerosis (dated by TCRdb to 2018 to 2020). The receptor library was made with the immunoSEQ multiplex PCR assay. As stored in TCRdb, this immuneACCESS dataset retains in-frame rearrangements with V and J assigned. A fraction of the clones does not appear; measured against another copy, unresolved V genes explain less than half of the discrepancy, and the remainder lacks a known reason. This sample gives approximately 100,000 clones in total; approximately 90% of them show up just once. The ten largest account for approximately 3.7% of the sample. This sample comprised peripheral blood, obtained after pregnancy. These receptor sequences come from a female donor with multiple sclerosis, enrolled in a pregnancy study.

The rearrangement joins TRBV5-1 to TRBJ2-7; TRBD1 aligns across 7 bases. The germline gives CDR1 SGHRS, CDR2 YFSETQ. Trimming cost V 0 bases and J 3 bases; bases outside gene matches: 3. The CDR3 covers 14 residues. The CDR3 coding sequence is TGCGCCAGCAGCTTGGTTGCAGGGGGCTACGAGCAGTACTTC. Residues: CASSLVAGGYEQYF.

The CDR3 DNA follows: TGTGCCAGCAGCTTGGGCCAGGGGGGCAGCCGCTCTGGGGCCAACGTCCTGACTTTC. This translates into CASSLGQGGSRSGANVLTF. The genes are TRBV7-9 and TRBJ2-6; maybe TRBD1 (7 bases). V dropped 3 bases and J dropped 0 bases, with 18 bases sitting between them. Per germline, CDR1 SEHNR and CDR2 FQNEAQ (reference sequence). There are 19 residues in the CDR3.

Notes on this clone: Compared with germline, one end of the junction differs, possibly owing to a read error. The V call is TRBV30, the J call TRBJ1-2; tentative D call: TRBD1 (5 bases). The CDR3 runs 10 residues. The germline CDR1 and CDR2 sequences are GTSNPN and SVGIG (reference sequence). CDR3 coding DNA: TGTGCCCGGAGACAGTCTGGCTACACCTTC. It yields the protein CARRQSGYTF.

The rearrangement uses TRBV5-1 and TRBJ1-2; the match to TRBD1 covers 8 bases. Trimming removed 4 bases from V and 4 bases from J; junction bases left unmatched: 3. The germline V gene encodes CDR1 SGHRS and CDR2 YFSETQ. The CDR3 is 13 amino acids. CDR3 residues: CASSAGGGYGYTF. CDR3 DNA sequence: TGCGCCAGCAGCGCAGGGGGCGGCTATGGCTACACCTTC.

The chain joins TRBV19 to TRBJ1-1, with D possibly matching TRBD1 (6 bases). Trimming removed 5 bases at V and 8 bases at J, with 18 bases between. Germline-derived CDR1 and CDR2 are LNHDA and SQIVND (reference sequence). The CDR3 has 14 amino acids. The CDR3 DNA is TGTGCCAGTAGTCCACCCCCAGGGGCACGAGAAGCTTTCTTT. It specifies CASSPPPGAREAFF. The entire variable domain, with the rest obtained from reference TRBV19 and TRBJ1-1, is as follows: DGGITQSPKYLFRKEGQNVTLSCEQNLNHDAMYWYRQDPGQGLRLIYYSQIVNDFQKGDIAEGYSVSREKKESFPLTVTSAQKNPTAFYLCASSPPPGAREAFFGQGTRLTVV.

The chain is built from TRBV10-3 and TRBJ2-1, with 11 bases that match TRBD1. J was trimmed by 5 bases and V by 1 base; bases with no gene match: 4. Germline CDR1 is ENHRY and CDR2 is SYGVKD. CDR3 length: 16 amino acids. CDR3 protein: CAISEWVGQGDNEQFF. DNA for the CDR3: TGTGCCATCAGTGAGTGGGTGGGACAGGGGGACAATGAGCAGTTCTTC.

The chain employs TRBV5-1 and TRBJ2-4; a possible D gene is TRBD1 (6 bases). Germline lookup yields CDR1 SGHRS and CDR2 YFSETQ. The CDR3 consists of 13 residues. V lost 1 base and J 6 bases, leaving 8 bases between the germline ends. The CDR3, as DNA: TGCGCCAGCAGCTTGTCACAGGGAAACATTCAGTACTTC. Translated, it gives CASSLSQGNIQYF.

The V and J genes are TRBV9 and TRBJ2-3, with 13 bases matching TRBD2. This CDR3 region has 14 residues. Germline assignment: CDR1 SGDLS and CDR2 YYNGEE. Trimming removed 6 bases from V and 7 bases from J; junction bases left unmatched: 5. CDR3 residues: CASMGTSGVNTQYF. As DNA, the CDR3 is TGTGCCAGCATGGGGACTAGCGGGGTCAATACGCAGTATTTT.

The CDR3 is CASSDGGGNEQFF. CDR3 nucleotides: TGTGCCAGCAGTGATGGGGGGGGCAATGAGCAGTTCTTC. V is TRBV2 and J is TRBJ2-1; TRBD2 matches 7 bases. Trimming took 3 bases from V and 6 from J; bases not matched to a gene: 2. This CDR3 has 13 residues. Germline CDR1 SNHLY, CDR2 FYNNEI.

The genes are TRBV6-4 and TRBJ2-3; D may be TRBD2 (7 bases). Germline V gene lookup returns CDR1 MRHNA and CDR2 SNTAGT. The CDR3 is 14 amino acids. Trimming took 5 bases from V and 0 from J, leaving 9 bases between them. Here the CDR3 reads CASSPGGSTDTQYF. The CDR3 DNA follows: TGTGCCAGCAGTCCGGGGGGCAGCACAGATACGCAGTATTTT.

This chain connects TRBV7-3 to TRBJ1-2, with D possibly matching TRBD1 (5 bases). The CDR3 is made up of 13 amino acids. Germline V lookup: CDR1 SGHTA, CDR2 FQGTGA. V was pared by 2 bases and J by 5 bases, with 9 bases between. The CDR3 reads CASSLGGEYGYTF. The CDR3 DNA reads TGTGCCAGCAGCTTAGGGGGGGAGTATGGCTACACCTTC.

The chain is built from TRBV7-2 and TRBJ2-2; 10 bases are a match to TRBD2. V lost 2 bases, J lost 6 bases, and 3 bases stayed unmatched. This CDR3 region has 15 residues. Germline CDR1 is SGHTA and CDR2 is FQGNSA. The CDR3, as DNA: TGTGCCAGCAGCTTACGACTAGCGGGTTCCGGGGAGCTGTTTTTT. It is translated as CASSLRLAGSGELFF.

The chain has TRBV6-1 and TRBJ1-3; D not certain. CDR1 is MNHNS, CDR2 SASEGT, per germline. The CDR3 sequence is 13 residues long. The V gene lost 8 bases and the J gene lost 0 bases, with 8 bases spanning the gap. CDR3 sequence: CASAPSSGNTIYF. CDR3 DNA: TGTGCCAGCGCGCCGAGCTCTGGAAACACCATATATTTT.

This rearrangement joins TRBV6-5 to TRBJ2-1, with a tentative D call TRBD1 (7 bases). CDR1 is MNHEY, CDR2 SVGAGI, per germline. Trimming left V 0 bases short and J 7 bases short, with 13 bases between. CDR3 length equals 15 residues. The DNA of the CDR3 is TGTGCCAGCAGTTACTCGATACAGGGGAGGAATGAGCAGTTCTTC. Amino acid sequence: CASSYSIQGRNEQFF.

The chain recombines TRBV2 with TRBJ1-5; the match to TRBD1 covers 7 bases. V dropped 6 bases and J dropped 3; count of bases not matched to a gene: 8. Germline V lookup: CDR1 SNHLY, CDR2 FYNNEI. This CDR3 region has 15 residues. CDR3 region: CASRAGTVANQPQHF. The DNA for the CDR3 is TGTGCCAGCAGGGCAGGGACAGTTGCCAATCAGCCCCAGCATTTT.

CDR3 protein: CASSFRVDSRDEQFF. CDR3 in DNA: TGCGCCAGCAGCTTTAGGGTCGACAGTCGGGATGAGCAGTTCTTC. The chain couples TRBV5-1 to TRBJ2-1, with D tentatively TRBD1 (5 bases). Trimming removed 2 bases at V and 8 bases at J, with 17 bases between. The CDR3 covers 15 residues. Germline loops: CDR1 SGHRS, CDR2 YFSETQ.

This chain joins TRBV7-2 and TRBJ2-1, with D maybe TRBD1 (6 bases). CDR3 size: 16 residues. Per germline, CDR1 SGHTA and CDR2 FQGNSA. The ends were cut back, 0 bases at V and 4 bases at J, with 13 bases in the middle. DNA for the CDR3: TGTGCCAGCAGCTTAGCGCCACTGGGGGCTTACAATGAGCAGTTCTTC. Protein sequence: CASSLAPLGAYNEQFF.

The chain has TRBV2 and TRBJ2-7; weak D call: TRBD2 (6 bases). Germline assignment: CDR1 SNHLY and CDR2 FYNNEI. The CDR3 extends over 13 amino acids. V was cut by 7 bases and J by 1 base, with 11 bases left in between. CDR3 sequence (DNA): TGTGCCAGCATTGGGACTGATTCCTACGAGCAGTACTTC. Translation: CASIGTDSYEQYF.

This clone was counted once. This chain uses TRBV27 with TRBJ2-7, with D unclear. CDR1 is MNHEY, CDR2 SMNVEV, per germline (reference sequence). V lost 6 bases to trimming and J lost 6 bases, with 24 bases between them. The CDR3 loop spans 16 amino acids. The CDR3 bases are TGTGCCAGCAGCACCAACTTAGTACAGTCGCTTGGCGAGCAGTACTTC. Protein product: CASSTNLVQSLGEQYF.

This rearrangement joins TRBV6-5 to TRBJ1-2, with a weak D call TRBD1 (5 bases). Between the trimmed V and J ends, which lost 6 bases and 6 bases, there was a span of 14 bases. Germline values: CDR1 MNHEY, CDR2 SVGAGI. This CDR3 is 13 amino acids long. CDR3 bases: TGTGCCAGCAGCCGACGGGGGAGGGATGGCTACACCTTC. Its protein product is CASSRRGRDGYTF.

This rearrangement joins TRBV9 to TRBJ2-2, with 13 positions matching TRBD2. CDR3 length: 16 residues. The V gene end was trimmed by 3 bases and the J gene end by 4 bases; junction bases not matched to a gene: 3. Looked up from germline, CDR1 is SGDLS and CDR2 is YYNGEE. CDR3 DNA: TGTGCCAGCAGCGCGACTAGCGGGGGGACCACCGGGGAGCTGTTTTTT. Translating gives CASSATSGGTTGELFF.

This clone came up once. The rearrangement uses TRBV2 and TRBJ1-4; TRBD1 might be the D (5 bases). Trimming took off 6 bases at V and 2 bases at J, with 10 bases between the two ends. Germline loops: CDR1 SNHLY, CDR2 FYNNEI. The CDR3 is made up of 14 amino acids. The CDR3 sequence: CASRKTETNEKLFF. The CDR3 coding sequence is TGTGCCAGCAGGAAGACAGAGACTAATGAAAAACTGTTTTTT. Supplemented by reference TRBV2 and TRBJ1-4, the full variable domain reads EPEVTQTPSHQVTQMGQEVILRCVPISNHLYFYWYRQILGQKVEFLVSFYNNEISEKSEIFDDQFSVERPDGSNFTLKIRSTKLEDSAMYFCASRKTETNEKLFFGSGTQLSVL.

V and J are TRBV7-3 and TRBJ2-1; TRBD2 matches at 9 bases. The CDR3 loop spans 16 amino acids. V was pared by 2 bases and J by 10 bases, with 12 bases of the junction left unmatched. Germline loops: CDR1 SGHTA, CDR2 FQGTGA. The CDR3 region has the DNA TGTGCCAGCAGCTTATATTCCCCGGGTAGCGGGGGAGAGCAGTTCTTC. The encoded protein is CASSLYSPGSGGEQFF.

The CDR3 bases are TGTGCCAGTAGCAACGGCCCGGGACAGGGAGTCTATGGCTACACCTTC. Translating it yields CASSNGPGQGVYGYTF. This chain links TRBV19 with TRBJ1-2; 9 nucleotides match TRBD1. Germline V CDR1 and CDR2: LNHDA, SQIVND (reference sequence). Unmatched junction bases numbered 12, after V lost 6 bases and J lost 4 bases. The length of the CDR3 is 16 residues.

V usage is TRBV19 and J usage is TRBJ2-5, with a tentative D call TRBD2 (5 bases). Looked up from germline, CDR1 is LNHDA and CDR2 is SQIVND (reference sequence). With 8 bases removed from V and 5 bases from J, the gap between germline ends came to 18 bases. This CDR3 comprises 14 residues. CDR3 protein: CASAPRGTTETQYF. The CDR3 DNA reads TGTGCCAGTGCCCCCCGGGGAACCACGGAGACCCAGTACTTC. The whole variable domain, remainder taken from reference TRBV19 and TRBJ2-5, is DGGITQSPKYLFRKEGQNVTLSCEQNLNHDAMYWYRQDPGQGLRLIYYSQIVNDFQKGDIAEGYSVSREKKESFPLTVTSAQKNPTAFYLCASAPRGTTETQYFGPGTRLLVL.

The gene calls are TRBV12-1 and TRBJ2-3; the table's D call TRBD2 went unverified against the DNA. TRBV12-1 is termed a pseudogene. The CDR3 sequence is 21 residues long. CDR3 sequence: CASSLNRRTSGGPASTDTQYF. CDR3 bases: TGTGCCAGCAGCTTGAATCGCCGGACTAGCGGGGGCCCAGCTAGCACAGATACGCAGTATTTT.